The 25 T cell receptor beta chains below were found in one sample sequenced in a study of tumor-infiltrating lymphocytes in localized non-small cell lung cancer. Sequenced by immunoSEQ multiplex PCR; TCRdb stores in-frame clones only, minus some. The sample holds 14,000 to 15,000 clones, roughly 76% seen once. Sequences were obtained from lung tumor tissue. The receptors shown here come from a human donor with non-small cell lung cancer.

The chain combines TRBV5-1 with TRBJ2-7; tentatively, D is TRBD1 (5 bases). The V and J ends lost 8 bases and 2 bases respectively, with 8 bases between them. There are 11 residues in the CDR3. CDR1 is SGHRS and CDR2 is YFSETQ in the germline V gene. Here the CDR3 reads CARLQAYEQYF. CDR3 coding DNA: TGCGCCAGACTACAGGCCTACGAGCAGTACTTC.

The CDR3 protein is CASSLEFTGTETQYF. The CDR3 nucleotides are TGTGCCAGCAGCTTGGAGTTTACAGGGACGGAGACCCAGTACTTC. The chain is built from TRBV5-6 and TRBJ2-5; maybe TRBD1 (6 bases). V lost 0 bases to trimming and J lost 5 bases, with 14 bases between them. Per the germline V gene, CDR1 is SGHDT and CDR2 is YYEEEE. This CDR3 region has 15 residues. Based on the CDR3 plus reference TRBV5-6 and TRBJ2-5, the full variable domain is DAGVTQSPTHLIKTRGQQVTLRCSPKSGHDTVSWYQQALGQGPQFIFQYYEEEERQRGNFPDRFSGHQFPNYSSELNVNALLLGDSALYLCASSLEFTGTETQYFGPGTRLLVL.

The chain employs TRBV10-3 and TRBJ1-1, with 10 positions matching TRBD1. The CDR3 contains 15 residues. Germline CDR1 is ENHRY and CDR2 is SYGVKD. The CDR3 loop is CAQGLRTGGWTEAFF. The CDR3 region has the DNA TGTGCTCAAGGGCTTAGGACAGGGGGGTGGACTGAAGCTTTCTTT.

This chain uses TRBV5-1 with TRBJ2-5; TRBD2 matches at 13 bases. V shed 3 bases, J shed 5 bases, and the junction held 7 bases outside the gene matches. CDR3 length equals 16 residues. CDR1 and CDR2 (germline): SGHRS, YFSETQ. CDR3 DNA sequence: TGCGCCAGCAGCTCAAGGACTAGCGGGAGAGGGGAGACCCAGTACTTC. The encoded protein is CASSSRTSGRGETQYF.

The chain combines TRBV30 with TRBJ1-1, with a possible D match to TRBD1 (5 bases). Germline lookup yields CDR1 GTSNPN and CDR2 SVGIG (reference sequence). Trimming removed 0 bases at V and 6 bases at J, with 11 bases between. The CDR3 loop spans 13 amino acids. The CDR3 DNA reads TGTGCCTGGAGTGTACGGAGGGGCGCTGAAGCTTTCTTT. It translates to CAWSVRRGAEAFF.

The chain uses TRBV30 and TRBJ1-3; D gene unclear. V was cut by 0 bases and J by 0 bases, with 9 bases left in between. This CDR3 spans 15 amino acids. Germline loops: CDR1 GTSNPN, CDR2 SVGIG (reference sequence). The CDR3 reads CAWSVQKLSGNTIYF. The CDR3 DNA reads TGTGCCTGGAGTGTCCAGAAACTCTCTGGAAACACCATATATTTT.

The rearrangement links TRBV16 to TRBJ2-1; the match to TRBD2 covers 8 bases. The germline V gene encodes CDR1 KGHSY and CDR2 FQNENV. V lost 0 bases to trimming and J lost 10 bases; unmatched junction nucleotides: 8. The CDR3 is 15 residues long. The CDR3 DNA follows: TGTGCCAGCAGCCAATCGATAGCGGGGTCGGGCGAGCAGTTCTTC. As protein: CASSQSIAGSGEQFF.

The chain recombines TRBV6-6 with TRBJ1-2; no clear D. This CDR3 is 13 amino acids long. Germline assignment: CDR1 MNHNY and CDR2 SVGAGI (reference sequence). V lost 2 bases to trimming and J lost 4 bases, with 8 bases between them. The CDR3 region is CASSYRQSYGYTF. The CDR3 region has the DNA TGTGCCAGCAGTTACCGGCAAAGCTATGGCTACACCTTC.

The V and J genes are TRBV4-2 and TRBJ2-7, with D possibly being TRBD2 (6 bases). Germline CDR1 and CDR2: LGHNA and YNFKEQ. This CDR3 region has 16 residues. Trimming took 0 bases from V and 0 from J, leaving 12 bases between them. The CDR3 protein is CASSQDFPGGSYEQYF. The CDR3 nucleotides are TGTGCCAGCAGCCAAGATTTTCCCGGGGGCTCCTACGAGCAGTACTTC.

This chain connects TRBV29-1 to TRBJ2-5; tentatively, D is TRBD2 (5 bases). The CDR3 contains 14 residues. Germline values: CDR1 SQVTM, CDR2 ANQGSEA. V lost 3 bases and J lost 1, with 12 bases in between. The CDR3 region has the DNA TGCAGCGTTGACGGGAACGGGATCCAAGAGACCCAGTACTTC. It specifies CSVDGNGIQETQYF.

V and J are TRBV9 and TRBJ2-5; TRBD1 might be the D (6 bases). The CDR3 contains 13 residues. V was pared by 4 bases and J by 5 bases, with 12 bases between. Germline V gene data show CDR1 as SGDLS and CDR2 as YYNGEE. The CDR3 DNA reads as TGTGCCAGCAGCCGAACAGGGCTGGAGACCCAGTACTTC. Translating it yields CASSRTGLETQYF.

The chain is built from TRBV4-1 and TRBJ1-1, with no clear D. CDR1 is MGHRA and CDR2 is YSYEKL in the germline V gene. The CDR3 runs 16 residues. The V end was cut by 3 bases, the J end by 1 base, with 15 bases between. The chain's CDR3 is CASSQGLRDWNTEAFF. The CDR3, as DNA: TGCGCCAGCAGCCAGGGCCTCCGGGATTGGAACACTGAAGCTTTCTTT.

This clone came up once. The rearrangement joins TRBV9 to TRBJ2-1; TRBD2 matches 10 bases. The trim removed 3 bases at V and 7 bases at J, leaving 10 bases unmatched. CDR3 length: 16 residues. Per the germline V gene, CDR1 is SGDLS and CDR2 is YYNGEE. CDR3 nucleotide sequence: TGTGCCAGCAGCGCCCCGGGACTAGCGCATATTAATGAGCAGTTCTTC. Translating it yields CASSAPGLAHINEQFF.

This chain connects TRBV29-1 to TRBJ1-1, with TRBD1 identical over 9 bases. The CDR3 contains 14 residues. V lost 7 bases to trimming and J lost 3 bases; unmatched junction nucleotides: 9. In germline, CDR1 is SQVTM, CDR2 ANQGSEA. The CDR3: CSASMWTGDTEAFF. CDR3 bases: TGCAGCGCCTCAATGTGGACAGGGGACACTGAAGCTTTCTTT.

The chain carries TRBV7-8 and TRBJ2-1, with 9 bases aligning to TRBD2. The V gene's germline CDR1 is SGHVS and CDR2 FQNEAQ. The CDR3 consists of 16 residues. The junction had 7 bases not matched to a gene; V was cut back by 5 bases and J by 2 bases. The CDR3 loop reads CASSPRPSGTYNEQFF. CDR3 sequence (DNA): TGTGCCAGCAGCCCACGACCTAGCGGGACCTACAATGAGCAGTTCTTC.

The chain carries TRBV19 and TRBJ2-1; TRBD1 aligns across 9 bases. The CDR3 contains 17 residues. Germline values: CDR1 LNHDA, CDR2 SQIVND (reference sequence). The V and J ends lost 3 bases and 5 bases, in that order; junction bases with no gene match: 11. The CDR3 DNA sequence: TGTGCCAGTAGTATGCTAAACAGGGGGCTTCGGGACAATGAGCAGTTCTTC. Encoded protein: CASSMLNRGLRDNEQFF.

This clone was recorded only once. CDR3 residues: CASSLDGSHSYEQYF. The CDR3 DNA reads TGCGCCAGCAGCTTGGATGGCAGCCATTCCTACGAGCAGTACTTC. This chain links TRBV5-1 with TRBJ2-7; D not certain. The germline V gene encodes CDR1 SGHRS and CDR2 YFSETQ. The CDR3 covers 15 residues. V was trimmed by 0 bases and J by 1 base, leaving 11 bases between them.

This clone was seen a single time. The genes are TRBV5-8 and TRBJ1-5; D is perhaps TRBD1 (5 bases). The CDR3 covers 16 residues. Germline lookup yields CDR1 SGHTS and CDR2 YDEGEE. V was pared by 5 bases and J by 3 bases, with 18 bases between. The CDR3 DNA is TGTGCCAGCAGGAGGACGGGAGGGGCCGACAATCAGCCCCAGCATTTT. Translating it yields CASRRTGGADNQPQHF.

The rearrangement uses TRBV18 and TRBJ2-7; D possibly corresponds to TRBD1 (6 bases). CDR1 KGHSH and CDR2 LQKENI come from the germline V gene. Between the trimmed V and J ends, which lost 3 bases and 7 bases, there was a span of 19 bases. This CDR3 comprises 15 residues. In DNA form, the CDR3 reads TGTGCCAGCTCACCTATGGAGACGCCAAGGGGGGAGCAGTACTTC. Its protein is CASSPMETPRGEQYF.

In DNA form, the CDR3 reads TGTGCCAGCTCACCACCGGGGAAAGAGACCCAGTACTTC. Its protein is CASSPPGKETQYF. This chain links TRBV18 with TRBJ2-5, with D uncertain. V lost 0 bases and J 3 bases, leaving 5 bases between the germline ends. The CDR3 spans 13 residues. CDR1 and CDR2 from the germline V gene are KGHSH and LQKENI. The full variable domain, its missing parts supplied by reference TRBV18 and TRBJ2-5, is NAGVMQNPRHLVRRRGQEARLRCSPMKGHSHVYWYRQLPEEGLKFMVYLQKENIIDESGMPKERFSAEFPKEGPSILRIQQVVRGDSAAYFCASSPPGKETQYFGPGTRLLVL.

V is TRBV27 and J is TRBJ2-4, with 11 bases aligning to TRBD1. J was trimmed by 6 bases and V by 7 bases; bases with no gene match: 2. Germline loops: CDR1 MNHEY, CDR2 SMNVEV (reference sequence). The CDR3 contains 13 residues. The CDR3 here is CASTGTGGNIQYF. The DNA for the CDR3 is TGTGCCAGCACGGGGACAGGGGGAAACATTCAGTACTTC.

This chain uses TRBV5-6 with TRBJ2-1; D gene uncertain. The CDR3 extends over 11 amino acids. Per germline, CDR1 SGHDT and CDR2 YYEEEE. V shed 5 bases and J shed 3 bases, with 3 bases lying between them. The CDR3 nucleotides read TGTGCCAGCAGGGACTACAATGAGCAGTTCTTC. Protein product: CASRDYNEQFF. The variable domain in full, with the rest retrieved from reference TRBV5-6 and TRBJ2-1, is DAGVTQSPTHLIKTRGQQVTLRCSPKSGHDTVSWYQQALGQGPQFIFQYYEEEERQRGNFPDRFSGHQFPNYSSELNVNALLLGDSALYLCASRDYNEQFFGPGTRLTVL.

The V call is TRBV7-8, the J call TRBJ1-1; D remains unclear. V was cut by 1 base and J by 1 base, with 4 bases left in between. The CDR3 covers 13 residues. Germline V gene lookup returns CDR1 SGHVS and CDR2 FQNEAQ. CDR3 DNA sequence: TGTGCCAGCAGCTTAGGGGAGAACACTGAAGCTTTCTTT. This gives the protein CASSLGENTEAFF.

This chain joins TRBV27 and TRBJ2-1, with 8 positions matching TRBD2. Per germline, CDR1 MNHEY and CDR2 SMNVEV (reference sequence). Unmatched junction bases numbered 11, after V lost 6 bases and J lost 7 bases. The CDR3 length is 15 residues. The DNA for the CDR3 is TGTGCCAGCAGCCCCGGGGCAGCGGGAGAGAATGAGCAGTTCTTC. Amino acid sequence: CASSPGAAGENEQFF.

The count of this clone is one. This chain links TRBV29-1 with TRBJ1-1; tentative D call: TRBD1 (5 bases). Trimming removed 3 bases from V and 0 bases from J, with 17 bases in between. CDR1 SQVTM and CDR2 ANQGSEA come from the germline V gene. The CDR3 is 16 amino acids. CDR3 sequence reads: CSVELGEITMNTEAFF. CDR3 nucleotides: TGCAGCGTTGAGTTGGGGGAAATAACCATGAACACTGAAGCTTTCTTT.